The clone carrying this T cell receptor beta chain was seen at least ten times. The antigen remains unidentified. Regions amplified from RNA transcripts were the TCR beta CDR3 regions. A set of HTBI primers served as the primers for a first-round RT-PCR of the TCR CDR3. In TCRdb, the multiplex PCR reads were re-called with MiXCR into one record per CDR3 protein. Of a few hundred thousand distinct CDR3 sequences detected, 15% to 20% appear once; the ten largest clones hold 3.7%. The germline gives CDR1 SGHRS, CDR2 YFSETQ. The CDR3 is 15 amino acids. V dropped 4 bases and J dropped 7 bases, with 21 bases sitting between them. This specimen belongs to a study of T cells in Graves' hyperthyroidism and ophthalmopathy. About the study: Initial diagnosis, before any treatment, was when peripheral blood was collected. The study's findings and limits: A 13 V-J signature model discriminated ophthalmopathy versus stable hyperthyroidism. Blood held most thyroid clonotypes expanded above 0.001 frequency.

The sample was blood. The source of this sequence is a woman between 18 and 30 years old with Graves' hyperthyroidism. J is TRBJ2-7 and V is TRBV5-1, with D perhaps TRBD1 or TRBD2 (5 bases each). The CDR3 loop reads CASSKPGTDREEQYF. The CDR3 DNA reads TGCGCCAGCAGCAAACCCGGGACGGACCGTGAAGAGCAGTACTTC.